This TCR beta chain was identified in a study of T cell repertoires in cytomegalovirus infection. Study details: CMV infection plus the matching HLA type was flagged by public TCR beta signatures. Findings and limits, study-wide: Clonotype analysis showed dominance of the ex vivo response by HLA-C-restricted CMV-specific TCR beta clonotypes. The cumulative frequency of public TCR beta families distinguished individuals who carried CMV together with the relevant HLA.

TCRdb reanalysed the reads using MiXCR and keeps one entry per CDR3 protein. The profile covers 650,000 to 900,000 distinct CDR3 sequences, with 25% to 30% appearing a single time and about 12% taken by the ten largest. A word on this clonotype: Its target is not known.

The CDR3 is 14 residues long. Germline V gives CDR1 LNHDA, CDR2 SQIVND (reference sequence). Trimming shortened V by 3 bases and J by 2 bases, and 11 bases separated the two germline ends. The TCR was taken from a human donor in good health (CMV status not recorded). Some clones in this sample may be carry-over from other donors' samples. The gene calls are TRBV19 and TRBJ2-7; TRBD1 is a possible D gene (5 bases). Material: cultured CD8+ T cells from PBMCs, obtained from culture after CMV antigen stimulation. The CDR3 is CASSMAGRPYEQYF. Here the CDR3 DNA reads TGTGCCAGTAGTATGGCAGGGCGCCCCTACGAGCAGTACTTC.